This paragraph reports one T cell receptor beta chain. This entry comes from a study of shared clonotypes between healthy human individuals. Sequencing was at deep level. Libraries were prepared by immunoSEQ multiplex PCR; TCRdb keeps only in-frame clonotypes and omits some of them. This sample yields fewer than 550,000 clones, of which approximately 79% are seen a single time; roughly an eighth belongs to the top ten. With 3 bases removed from V and 1 base from J, the gap between germline ends came to 11 bases. Per germline, CDR1 SGDLS and CDR2 YYNGEE. This CDR3 contains 14 residues. The sequencing sample was made of PBMCs. The receptor comes from a woman aged 35 to 49 in good health. Some clones in this sample may be carry-over from other donors' samples. The chain joins TRBV9 to TRBJ2-7; D is unclear. This CDR3 reads CASSGSGDSYEQYF. The CDR3 bases are TGTGCCAGCAGCGGCTCAGGAGATTCCTACGAGCAGTACTTC.